One and the same sample provided the 21 T cell receptor beta chains below, sequenced in a study of blood T cell repertoires in COVID-19. Libraries were prepared by immunoSEQ multiplex PCR; TCRdb keeps only in-frame clonotypes and omits some of them. The repertoire holds about 220,000 clones, with over 70% as singletons. Sequenced sample: peripheral blood. These receptors originate from a woman in her forties or fifties with acute or convalescent COVID-19.

The chain joins TRBV2 to TRBJ2-5; 7 positions agree with TRBD1. This CDR3 is built from 14 residues. V lost 7 bases and J lost 5; bases outside the gene matches: 10. From germline, CDR1 is SNHLY and CDR2 FYNNEI. CDR3: CASNGPGGQETQYF. CDR3 bases: TGTGCCAGCAACGGGCCAGGGGGTCAGGAGACCCAGTACTTC.

The chain employs TRBV28 and TRBJ1-4; D unclear. The CDR3 runs to 15 residues. The ends were cut back, 6 bases at V and 7 bases at J, with 18 bases in the middle. CDR1 and CDR2 from the germline V gene are MDHEN and SYDVKM. The CDR3 region has the DNA TGTGCCAGCAGCCCTCCGGCCACAGTGAGTGAAAAACTGTTTTTT. Amino acids: CASSPPATVSEKLFF.

V is TRBV7-9 and J is TRBJ1-5, with D uncertain. Per the germline V gene, CDR1 is SEHNR and CDR2 is FQNEAQ (reference sequence). This CDR3 comprises 14 residues. Trimming removed 4 bases at V and 0 bases at J, with 7 bases between. In DNA form, the CDR3 reads TGTGCCAGCAGCTATAGCAATAGCAATCAGCCCCAGCATTTT. This sequence encodes CASSYSNSNQPQHF.

CDR3 amino acids: CASSQPSGRVTDTQYF. The CDR3 bases are TGTGCCAGCAGCCAACCTAGCGGGAGGGTCACAGATACGCAGTATTTT. This rearrangement joins TRBV3-1 (or the pseudogene TRBV3-2) to TRBJ2-3; 12 bases line up with TRBD2. This CDR3 has 16 amino acids. Germline V gene lookup returns CDR1 LGHDT and CDR2 YNNKEL (reference sequence). V gave up 2 bases and J gave up 2 bases; unmatched junction bases: 2.

This clone was detected once. The rearrangement links TRBV19 to TRBJ2-7; 8 nucleotides match TRBD1. The V segment lost 4 bases and the J segment 3 bases; nucleotides outside the gene matches: 2. CDR1 is LNHDA and CDR2 is SQIVND in the germline V gene (reference sequence). The CDR3 is made up of 13 amino acids. This CDR3 is CASSRDRFYEQYF. The DNA for the CDR3 is TGTGCCAGTAGTAGGGACAGGTTCTACGAGCAGTACTTC. Supplemented by reference TRBV19 and TRBJ2-7, the full variable domain reads DGGITQSPKYLFRKEGQNVTLSCEQNLNHDAMYWYRQDPGQGLRLIYYSQIVNDFQKGDIAEGYSVSREKKESFPLTVTSAQKNPTAFYLCASSRDRFYEQYFGPGTRLTVT.

The chain links TRBV29-1 to TRBJ2-7, with D possibly being TRBD2 (5 bases). Trimming stripped 6 bases from V and 6 bases from J, with 12 bases between. Germline V gene lookup returns CDR1 SQVTM and CDR2 ANQGSEA. The CDR3 covers 11 residues. As DNA, the CDR3 is TGCAGCGTGCGATCGGGGATCGAGCAGTACTTC. Translating gives CSVRSGIEQYF.

This clone was seen a few times. This chain joins TRBV13 and TRBJ2-7; TRBD1 aligns across 10 bases. Trimming cost V 5 bases and J 6 bases; bases outside gene matches: 7. The germline V gene has CDR1 PRHDT and CDR2 FYEKMQ (reference sequence). The length of the CDR3 is 14 residues. The CDR3 DNA is TGTGCCAGCAGCCCCGGGACAGGGGTGGGCGAGCAGTACTTC. It is translated as CASSPGTGVGEQYF.

This chain uses TRBV5-4 with TRBJ2-3; D possibly corresponds to TRBD2 (6 bases). Germline V lookup: CDR1 SGHNT, CDR2 YYREEE (reference sequence). V lost 4 bases to trimming and J lost 6 bases, with 15 bases between them. This CDR3 is 14 amino acids long. DNA of the CDR3: TGTGCCAGCAGCCCCTCCGGGACTCACGATACGCAGTATTTT. It specifies CASSPSGTHDTQYF.

This clone was observed at least ten times. This rearrangement joins TRBV3-1 (or the pseudogene TRBV3-2) to TRBJ1-2; 9 bases line up with TRBD1. The CDR3 has 14 residues. Germline assignment: CDR1 LGHDT and CDR2 YNNKEL (reference sequence). V shed 1 base and J 5 bases; nucleotides not matched to a gene: 2. CDR3 sequence reads: CASSQGGQGYGYTF. CDR3 coding DNA: TGTGCCAGCAGCCAAGGAGGACAGGGGTATGGCTACACCTTC.

The chain uses TRBV5-1 and TRBJ2-2; 10 positions agree with TRBD2. Looked up from germline, CDR1 is SGHRS and CDR2 is YFSETQ. This CDR3 region has 17 residues. V dropped 1 base and J dropped 3; count of bases not matched to a gene: 6. The CDR3 sequence: CASSLPAGGPDTGELFF. In nucleotides, the CDR3 is TGCGCCAGCAGCTTGCCAGCGGGAGGGCCCGACACCGGGGAGCTGTTTTTT. Supplemented by reference TRBV5-1 and TRBJ2-2, the full variable domain reads KAGVTQTPRYLIKTRGQQVTLSCSPISGHRSVSWYQQTPGQGLQFLFEYFSETQRNKGNFPGRFSGRQFSNSRSEMNVSTLELGDSALYLCASSLPAGGPDTGELFFGEGSRLTVL.

This clone was observed a single time. The chain is built from TRBV5-1 and TRBJ1-1; 9 bases match TRBD1. The CDR3 has 13 residues. Looked up from germline, CDR1 is SGHRS and CDR2 is YFSETQ. V trimming: 4 bases; J trimming: 4 bases; junction bases outside the gene matches: 2. Here the CDR3 reads CASSGDRVTEAFF. CDR3 nucleotide sequence: TGCGCCAGCAGCGGGGACAGGGTCACTGAAGCTTTCTTT.

The chain recombines TRBV2 with TRBJ1-1, with D tentatively TRBD1 (5 bases). The germline gives CDR1 SNHLY, CDR2 FYNNEI. The CDR3 runs 14 residues. The V and J ends lost 6 bases and 6 bases respectively, with 17 bases between them. CDR3 amino acids: CASSPVGGAPEAFF. The DNA for the CDR3 is TGTGCCAGCAGCCCCGTGGGAGGGGCCCCTGAAGCTTTCTTT. The full variable domain, completed using reference TRBV2 and TRBJ1-1, is EPEVTQTPSHQVTQMGQEVILRCVPISNHLYFYWYRQILGQKVEFLVSFYNNEISEKSEIFDDQFSVERPDGSNFTLKIRSTKLEDSAMYFCASSPVGGAPEAFFGQGTRLTVV.

The chain carries TRBV14 and TRBJ2-1; 8 bases map to TRBD2. Germline CDR1 reads SGHDN; CDR2 reads FVKESK. CDR3 size: 21 residues. The junction had 22 bases not matched to a gene; V was cut back by 2 bases and J by 4 bases. In DNA, the CDR3 is TGTGCCAGCAGCCAACCCCGGTATCGGAACTACGCGGGAGGAGTATACAATGAGCAGTTCTTC. It codes for CASSQPRYRNYAGGVYNEQFF.

The chain recombines TRBV11-1 with TRBJ2-5; TRBD2 matches at 8 bases. Germline lookup yields CDR1 SGHAT and CDR2 FQDESV (reference sequence). The CDR3 runs to 15 residues. Trimming took 4 bases from V and 3 from J; bases not matched to a gene: 7. CDR3 nucleotide sequence: TGTGCCAGCAGCTCAACCGGGACTAGGGAAGAGACCCAGTACTTC. Translated: CASSSTGTREETQYF.

As regards this clone: Other DNA variants within this sample encode the same CDR3. This chain connects TRBV18 to TRBJ1-1; possibly TRBD1 for D (6 bases). Germline CDR1 is KGHSH and CDR2 is LQKENI. Trimming cost V 4 bases and J 2 bases, with 11 bases left between them. The CDR3 sequence is 14 residues long. DNA for the CDR3: TGTGCCAGCTCACAAGGTGGGGGCAACACTGAAGCTTTCTTT. Translation gives CASSQGGGNTEAFF.

The genes are TRBV24-1 and TRBJ2-6; 7 nucleotides agree with TRBD2. CDR1 is KGHDR, CDR2 SFDVKD, per germline. The CDR3 extends over 16 amino acids. V lost 7 bases and J lost 0; bases outside the gene matches: 5. The CDR3 DNA sequence: TGTGCCACCAGCGGGGGGTTCGACTCTGGGGCCAACGTCCTGACTTTC. This codes for CATSGGFDSGANVLTF.

The chain joins TRBV10-3 to TRBJ1-6; TRBD1 aligns across 7 bases. With 3 bases clipped from V and 4 bases from J, the junction kept 3 bases outside the gene matches. The CDR3 extends over 15 amino acids. In germline, CDR1 is ENHRY, CDR2 SYGVKD. This CDR3 is CAISEGTVYNSPLHF. The CDR3, as DNA: TGTGCCATCAGTGAAGGGACAGTTTATAATTCACCCCTCCACTTT.

The rearrangement links TRBV6-1 to TRBJ1-6; 8 nucleotides line up with TRBD1. In germline, CDR1 is MNHNS, CDR2 SASEGT. V lost 2 bases, J lost 13 bases, and 10 bases stayed unmatched. The CDR3 is made up of 15 amino acids. CDR3 region: CASSELDRDLGPLHF. CDR3 sequence (DNA): TGTGCCAGCAGTGAACTGGACAGGGACCTCGGGCCCCTCCACTTT.

This clone was seen only once. The J gene is TRBJ2-1, the V gene TRBV7-9; TRBD2 agrees at 8 bases. V lost 4 bases and J lost 3; bases outside the gene matches: 14. Germline V CDR1 and CDR2: SEHNR, FQNEAQ (reference sequence). CDR3 size: 18 residues. The CDR3 sequence is CASSSPGTSFWDYNEQFF. The CDR3 bases are TGTGCCAGCAGCTCACCCGGGACTAGTTTTTGGGACTACAATGAGCAGTTCTTC.

The V gene is TRBV3-1 (or the pseudogene TRBV3-2), the J gene TRBJ1-1; D may be TRBD1 (5 bases). Trimming took off 1 base at V and 9 bases at J, with 6 bases between the two ends. This CDR3 comprises 11 residues. Germline CDR1 reads LGHDT; CDR2 reads YNNKEL (reference sequence). For the CDR3, the DNA is TGTGCCAGCAGCCAAGCAGGGAAAGCTTTCTTT. Protein product: CASSQAGKAFF.

The chain joins TRBV2 to TRBJ2-4, with a weak D call TRBD1 (6 bases). Trimming took 6 bases from V and 0 from J, leaving 12 bases between them. Germline-derived CDR1 and CDR2 are SNHLY and FYNNEI. The CDR3 is 15 residues long. CDR3 region: CASRVQGVAKNIQYF. The CDR3 DNA follows: TGTGCCAGCAGAGTACAGGGAGTAGCCAAAAACATTCAGTACTTC.